This T cell receptor beta chain comes out of a study of blood T cell repertoires in COVID-19. As for the study in general: The United States, Italy and Spain were the sources of the acute and convalescent COVID-19 samples.

Sequencing used immunoSEQ multiplex PCR; TCRdb keeps in-frame clones, though not all of them. The sample records about 420,000 clones, over 85% being singletons. CDR3 length: 14 amino acids. The V gene's germline CDR1 is SGHVS and CDR2 FQNEAQ. Trimming took 5 bases from V and 7 from J; bases not matched to a gene: 10. Patients of the Seattle cohort, enrolled during active infection, were followed longitudinally. Sequencing was performed on peripheral blood. This chain links TRBV7-8 with TRBJ2-7; 8 nucleotides agree with TRBD2. The source of this sequence is a young man with COVID-19, enrolled during active disease. The CDR3 sequence: CASSAGTRGREQYF. The CDR3 DNA reads as TGTGCCAGCAGCGCCGGGACTAGAGGTCGGGAGCAGTACTTC. The whole variable domain, remainder taken from reference TRBV7-8 and TRBJ2-7, is GAGVSQSPRYKVAKRGQDVALRCDPISGHVSLFWYQQALGQGPEFLTYFQNEAQLDKSGLPSDRFFAERPEGSVSTLKIQRTQQEDSAVYLCASSAGTRGREQYFGPGTRLTVT.